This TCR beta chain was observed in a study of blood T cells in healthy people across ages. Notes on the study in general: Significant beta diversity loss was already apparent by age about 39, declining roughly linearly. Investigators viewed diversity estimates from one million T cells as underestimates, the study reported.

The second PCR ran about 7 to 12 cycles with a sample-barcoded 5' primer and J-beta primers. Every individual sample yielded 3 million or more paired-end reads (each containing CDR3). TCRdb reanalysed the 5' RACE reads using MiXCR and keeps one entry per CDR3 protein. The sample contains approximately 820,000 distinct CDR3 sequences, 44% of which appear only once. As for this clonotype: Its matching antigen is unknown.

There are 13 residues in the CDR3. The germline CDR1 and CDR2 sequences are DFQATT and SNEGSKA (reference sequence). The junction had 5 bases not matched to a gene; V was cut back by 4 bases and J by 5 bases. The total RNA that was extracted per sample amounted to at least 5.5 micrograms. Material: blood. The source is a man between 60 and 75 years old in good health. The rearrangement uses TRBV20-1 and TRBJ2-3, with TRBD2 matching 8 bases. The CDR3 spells CSANGGAQDTQYF. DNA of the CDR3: TGCAGTGCTAACGGGGGGGCCCAAGATACGCAGTATTTT.